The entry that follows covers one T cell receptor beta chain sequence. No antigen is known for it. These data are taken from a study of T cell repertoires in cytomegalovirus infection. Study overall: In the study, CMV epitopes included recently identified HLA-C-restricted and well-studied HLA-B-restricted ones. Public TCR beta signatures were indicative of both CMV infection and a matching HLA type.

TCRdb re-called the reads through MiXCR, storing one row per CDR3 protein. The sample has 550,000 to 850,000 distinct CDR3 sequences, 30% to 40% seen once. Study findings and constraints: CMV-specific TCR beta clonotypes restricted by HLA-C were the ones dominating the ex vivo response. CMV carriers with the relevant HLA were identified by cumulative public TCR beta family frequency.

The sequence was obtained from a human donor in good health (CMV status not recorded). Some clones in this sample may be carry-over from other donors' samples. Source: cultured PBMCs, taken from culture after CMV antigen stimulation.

The CDR3 nucleotides are TGTGCCAGCAGCTTATTTATGGGGAACACTGAAGCTTTCTTT. It translates to CASSLFMGNTEAFF. The J gene is TRBJ1-1, the V gene TRBV11-2; D is unresolved. Per the germline V gene, CDR1 is SGHAT and CDR2 is FQNNGV. The CDR3 sequence is 14 residues long. V was cut by 2 bases and J by 1 base, with 8 bases left in between. Complete variable domain (other parts from reference TRBV11-2 and TRBJ1-1): EAGVAQSPRYKIIEKRQSVAFWCNPISGHATLYWYQQILGQGPKLLIQFQNNGVVDDSQLPKDRFSAERLKGVDSTLKIQPAKLEDSAVYLCASSLFMGNTEAFFGQGTRLTVV.